This note documents a single T cell receptor (gamma chain) sequence. Germline CDR1 is GITISATS and CDR2 is ISYDGTV (reference sequence). The CDR3 runs to 12 residues. V was clipped by 4 bases and J by 3 bases; unmatched bases: 3. The data stem from a study of gamma-delta chains in newborns, infants, children. TCRdb reanalysed the reads via CATT. The sample holds roughly 1,100 gamma-chain clones; around 48% are singletons and the top ten take about 23%. Sequenced material: blood. The chain joins TRGV9 to TRGJ1 or TRGJ2. In the absence of a J gene in TCRdb, the DNA was matched to germline to assign it here. This clonotype originated in a child who was a newborn, infant or young child, either healthy, febrile or measles-vaccinated (not recorded which). The DNA of the CDR3 is TGTGCCTTGTGGGACCTTTATTATAAGAAACTCTTT. Residues: CALWDLYYKKLF.